This T cell receptor (beta chain) was sequenced for a study of cytomegalovirus exposure and HLA in healthy donors. The PCR was carried out with 60 Vbeta primers and 13 Jbeta primers. Assay used: immunoSEQ multiplex PCR; TCRdb lists only in-frame clones, some missing. The sample gives roughly 180,000 clones, roughly 10% of which show up once; approximately 1.4% is in the top ten. This clone was seen a handful of times. Germline CDR1 is SNHLY and CDR2 is FYNNEI. The CDR3 runs 15 residues. V was pared by 6 bases and J by 5 bases, with 16 bases between. The source of this sequence is a woman in her twenties or thirties in good health and CMV-seropositive. J is TRBJ2-2 and V is TRBV2; D is possibly TRBD2 (5 bases). The sequencing sample was made of PBMCs. CDR3 in DNA: TGTGCCAGCAGACTGTCAGGAGGTCGAACCGGGGAGCTGTTTTTT. This translates into CASRLSGGRTGELFF.